This TCR beta chain comes out of a study of blood T cell repertoires in COVID-19. Libraries were prepared by immunoSEQ multiplex PCR; TCRdb keeps only in-frame clonotypes and omits some of them. This table holds 15,000 to 20,000 clones, roughly four fifths found once. Germline CDR1 and CDR2: LGHNA and YNFKEQ. The CDR3 is 15 residues long. V lost 0 bases, J lost 7 bases, and 15 bases lay in between. The chain is built from TRBV4-2 and TRBJ2-5; possibly TRBD2 for D (5 bases). This clonotype originated in a man aged 40-55 years with active or convalescent COVID-19. The sample taken for sequencing was peripheral blood. The CDR3 loop is CASSQDRTGDGTQYF. The CDR3 DNA sequence: TGTGCCAGCAGCCAAGATCGGACTGGGGATGGGACCCAGTACTTC.